This section outlines one TCR beta chain sequence together with its context. Assay used: immunoSEQ multiplex PCR; TCRdb lists only in-frame clones, some missing. The sample has roughly 160,000 clones; 95% to 96% are singletons. The source of the sample is a study of control samples from healthy donors and cancer patients. With 11 bases clipped from V and 4 bases from J, the junction kept 4 bases outside the gene matches. CDR1 and CDR2 (germline): LNHDA, SQIVND (reference sequence). The CDR3 contains 12 residues. Sequencing used blood. This rearrangement joins TRBV19 to TRBJ1-3, with 8 nucleotides matching TRBD1. The source is a woman in her 30s in good health. The CDR3: CAAGGLGNTIYF. CDR3 DNA sequence: TGTGCCGCAGGGGGCCTCGGAAACACCATATATTTT.